This T cell receptor (beta chain) was observed in a study of shared clonotypes between healthy human individuals. Study context: Every donor yielded three CD4 naive, three CD4 memory, two CD8 naive and one CD8 memory plate.

The CDR3 sequence is 14 residues long. Germline V gene data show CDR1 as MNHNY and CDR2 as SVGAGI (reference sequence). V gave up 4 bases and J gave up 1 base, with 5 bases separating them. TCRdb's table, derived via immunoSEQ multiplex PCR, lists solely in-frame clones and lacks some. This table has about 1.5 million clones, approximately 98% appearing once. Donors comprised only Caucasian adults living in Nashville, Tennessee. Sequenced input: naive CD4+ T cells sorted from blood. The sample's subset: CD45RA+ positively selected. The TCR sequence derives from a young man in good health. The chain couples TRBV6-6 to TRBJ2-6; D unclear. The CDR3 loop is CASSFLSGANVLTF. The CDR3 nucleotides are TGTGCCAGCAGTTTCCTTTCTGGGGCCAACGTCCTGACTTTC.